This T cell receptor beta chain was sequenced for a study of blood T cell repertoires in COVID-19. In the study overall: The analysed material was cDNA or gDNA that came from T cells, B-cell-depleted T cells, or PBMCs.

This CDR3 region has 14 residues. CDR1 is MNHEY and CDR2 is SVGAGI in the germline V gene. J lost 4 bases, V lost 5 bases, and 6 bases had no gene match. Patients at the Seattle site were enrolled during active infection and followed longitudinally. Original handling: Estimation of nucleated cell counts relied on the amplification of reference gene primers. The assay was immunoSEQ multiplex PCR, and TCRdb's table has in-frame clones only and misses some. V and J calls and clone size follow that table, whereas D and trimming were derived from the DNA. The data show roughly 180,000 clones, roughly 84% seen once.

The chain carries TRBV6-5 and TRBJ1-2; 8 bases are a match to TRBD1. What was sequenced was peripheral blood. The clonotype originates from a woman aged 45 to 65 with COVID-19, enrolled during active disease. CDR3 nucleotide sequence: TGTGCCAGCAGTAACAGGGGGAGTACCTATGGCTACACCTTC. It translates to CASSNRGSTYGYTF.